This T cell receptor (beta chain) came from a study of CD8+ T cells in alopecia areata. Study observations and caveats: Relative to normal scalp, lesional scalp, especially alopecia totalis/universalis, showed higher clonality.

V trimming: 7 bases; J trimming: 6 bases; junction bases outside the gene matches: 14. CDR3 length: 16 residues. Germline values: CDR1 LNHDA, CDR2 SQIVND (reference sequence). About this clone: The antigen is not known.

RNA extraction and reverse transcription yielded cDNA as sequencing template. Assay used: immunoSEQ multiplex PCR; TCRdb lists only in-frame clones, some missing. The data show 250,000 or so clones, around two thirds seen once. The specimen was CD4+ T cells sorted from blood, collected at week 0. This sequence was found in a human donor with alopecia areata. The rearrangement joins TRBV19 to TRBJ1-4; 7 bases agree with TRBD1. The CDR3 here is CASNQQGNELYEKLFF. The CDR3 coding sequence is TGTGCCAGTAATCAACAGGGGAACGAGCTATATGAAAAACTGTTTTTT.